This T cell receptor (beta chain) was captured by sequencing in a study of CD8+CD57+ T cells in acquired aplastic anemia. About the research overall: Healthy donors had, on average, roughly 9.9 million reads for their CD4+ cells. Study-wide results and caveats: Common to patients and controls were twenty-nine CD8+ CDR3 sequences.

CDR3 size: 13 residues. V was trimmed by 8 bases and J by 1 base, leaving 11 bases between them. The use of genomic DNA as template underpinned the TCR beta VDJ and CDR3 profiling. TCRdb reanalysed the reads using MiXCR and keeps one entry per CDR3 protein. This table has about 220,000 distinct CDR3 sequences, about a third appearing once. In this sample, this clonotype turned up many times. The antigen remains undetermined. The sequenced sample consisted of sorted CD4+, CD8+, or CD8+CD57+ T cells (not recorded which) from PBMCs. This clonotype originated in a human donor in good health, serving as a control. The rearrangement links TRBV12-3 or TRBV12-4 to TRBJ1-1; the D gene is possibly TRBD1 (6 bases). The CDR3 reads CASSGTRNTEAFF. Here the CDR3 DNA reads TGTGCCAGCTCCGGGACACGGAACACTGAAGCTTTCTTT.